This TCR beta chain stems from a study of T cell clonotyping in hematopoietic cell transplantation. The CDR3 has 13 amino acids. The ends lost 5 bases at V and 4 bases at J; junction bases unmatched: 5. Germline loops: CDR1 SGHTA, CDR2 FQGNSA. Worth noting for this clone: The antigen remains undetermined.

Here immunoSEQ multiplex PCR was the method, and the copy in TCRdb shows in-frame clones only, minus some. In the table there are about 15,000 clones, 70% to 75% of which are singletons. Study findings and constraints: At the given depth, recipient repertoires were over 95% de novo clonotypes. After transplant, recipient diversity fell while pathologically expanded clonotypes grew through day 180. Higher Inverse Simpson Index values in graft donor and pretransplant recipient predicted broader posttransplant TCR diversity. No sorting was done, leaving CD4 and CD8 contributions mixed.

This sequence originates from a woman in her sixties or seventies in good health. Some clones in this sample may be carry-over from other donors' samples. This sequence joins TRBV7-2 and TRBJ2-7; 7 nucleotides match TRBD1. Sequencing was performed on peripheral blood mononuclear cells. The CDR3 coding sequence is TGTGCCAGCAGCCCCGGGACAGAGTACGAGCAGTACTTC. As protein: CASSPGTEYEQYF.